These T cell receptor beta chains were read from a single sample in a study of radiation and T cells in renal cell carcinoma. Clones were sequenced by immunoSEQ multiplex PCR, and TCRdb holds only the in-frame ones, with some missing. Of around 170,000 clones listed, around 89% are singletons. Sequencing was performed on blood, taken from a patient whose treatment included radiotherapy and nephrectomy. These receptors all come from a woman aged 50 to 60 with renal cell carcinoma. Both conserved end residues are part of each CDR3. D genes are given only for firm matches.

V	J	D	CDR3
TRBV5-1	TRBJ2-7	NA	CASSWRDPGGEQYF
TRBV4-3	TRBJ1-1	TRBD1	CASRGDRWNTEAFF
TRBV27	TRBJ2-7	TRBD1	CASQSDRGLYGEQYF
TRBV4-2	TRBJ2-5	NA	CASSQGTAGETQYF
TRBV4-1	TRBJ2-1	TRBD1	CASSPRQGRQFF
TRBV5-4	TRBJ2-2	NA	CASSLEGRRVNTGELFF
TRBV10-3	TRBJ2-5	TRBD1	CAISEAGGGETQYF
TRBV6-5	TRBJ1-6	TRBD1	CASSYSMTGSSPLHF
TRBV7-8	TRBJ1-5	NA	CASTIGAGIDQPQHF
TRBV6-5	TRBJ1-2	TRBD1	CASSPTGQGSGYTF
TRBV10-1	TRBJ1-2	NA	CASSDDRIEGYTF
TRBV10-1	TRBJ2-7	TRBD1	CASRGDRSYEQYF
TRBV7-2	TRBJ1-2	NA	CASSLTSTGYGYTF
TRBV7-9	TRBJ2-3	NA	CASSPDSDTQYF
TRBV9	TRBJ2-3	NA	CASQGTLLPDTQYF
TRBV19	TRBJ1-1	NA	CASSISDNSNTEAFF
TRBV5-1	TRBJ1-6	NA	CASSGGMVNSPLHF
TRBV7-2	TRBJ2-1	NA	CASSLVDGLVFF
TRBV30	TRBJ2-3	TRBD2	CAWSVGLAGSTDTQYF
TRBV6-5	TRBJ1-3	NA	CASSYARTLSGNTIYF
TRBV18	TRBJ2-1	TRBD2	CASSPRSGGPLREQFF
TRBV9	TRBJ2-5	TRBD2	CASSVLAGGPIETQYF
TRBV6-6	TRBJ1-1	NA	CASTASVNTEAFF
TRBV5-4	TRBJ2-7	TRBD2	CASSLTSGVSYEQYF
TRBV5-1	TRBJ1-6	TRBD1	CASSFRTGGNSPLHF
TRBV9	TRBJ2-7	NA	CASSPSSGGTYEQYF
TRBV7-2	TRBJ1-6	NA	CASSPRYGDRASPLHF
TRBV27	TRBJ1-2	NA	CASSSQIYSGYTF
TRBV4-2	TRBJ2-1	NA	CASSRAQDSNEQFF
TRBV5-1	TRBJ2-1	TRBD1	CASSRQGANNEQFF
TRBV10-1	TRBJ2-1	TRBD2	CASSGSGGADEQFF
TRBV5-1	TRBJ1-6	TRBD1	CASSQGQNNSPLHF
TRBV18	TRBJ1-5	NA	CASSPYGEDQPQHF
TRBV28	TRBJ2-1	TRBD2	CASSLLGLAEYNEQFF
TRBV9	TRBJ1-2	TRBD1	CASSLHHRGQGYTF
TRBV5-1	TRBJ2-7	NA	CASSSTEAQDEQYF
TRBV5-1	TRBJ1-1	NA	CASSKGLAENTEAFF
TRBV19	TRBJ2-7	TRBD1	CASSGTETYEQYF
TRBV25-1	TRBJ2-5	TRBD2	CASSAWGLAVETQYF
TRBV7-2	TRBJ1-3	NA	CASSLQGGGNTIYF
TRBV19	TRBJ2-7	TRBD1	CASSIEGQAPYEQYF
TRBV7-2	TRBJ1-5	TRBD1	CASSYRGNQPQHF
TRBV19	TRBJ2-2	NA	CASSMTASANTGELFF